This TCR beta chain is from a study of T-cell memory formation after mild COVID-19. In the study overall: The two donors had largely donor-specific TCR clusters. Findings and caveats of the study: Some clones that responded turned up in pre-infection memory, which suggests that cross-reactive memory joined in.

V dropped 0 bases and J dropped 0 bases, with 9 bases sitting between them. The CDR3 loop spans 15 amino acids. Per germline, CDR1 SGHRS and CDR2 YFSETQ. MiXCR, applied by TCRdb to the 5' RACE reads, yields one record per CDR3 protein. The sample shows nearly 350,000 distinct CDR3 sequences, under 15% of them seen only once. Concerning this clonotype itself: Its antigen is currently unknown.

The genes are TRBV5-1 and TRBJ2-5; no clear D. Sequencing was done on a sample of PBMCs or a T cell subset sorted from them (not recorded which). The TCR sequence derives from a man between 18 and 29 years old who had mild COVID-19 (a few samples of this study predate the infection). Cell type and time point are not known. The CDR3 loop reads CASSLVVGNQETQYF. CDR3 bases: TGCGCCAGCAGCTTGGTGGTGGGAAACCAAGAGACCCAGTACTTC. Filled out from reference TRBV5-1 and TRBJ2-5, the complete variable domain reads KAGVTQTPRYLIKTRGQQVTLSCSPISGHRSVSWYQQTPGQGLQFLFEYFSETQRNKGNFPGRFSGRQFSNSRSEMNVSTLELGDSALYLCASSLVVGNQETQYFGPGTRLLVL.